This T cell receptor (beta chain) derives from a study of T cells after yellow fever vaccination. Via MiXCR, TCRdb re-called the 5' RACE reads, giving one row per CDR3 protein. The sample carries under 300,000 distinct CDR3 sequences, 10% to 15% recorded once. The CDR3 loop spans 14 amino acids. The V and J ends lost 7 bases and 1 base, in that order; junction bases with no gene match: 2. The V gene's germline CDR1 is MNHEY and CDR2 SMNVEV (reference sequence). This clonotype was seen only a few times. The rearrangement links TRBV27 to TRBJ2-1, with 9 bases identical to TRBD2. Sequenced material: CD4+ T cells sorted from PBMCs, taken 45 days after the yellow fever booster vaccination. The clonotype originates from a man aged 25 to 40 who received the YFV17D yellow fever vaccine. DNA of the CDR3: TGTGCCAGCATTGCGGGAGGGTCCTACAATGAGCAGTTCTTC. Encoded protein: CASIAGGSYNEQFF.